The 25 T cell receptor beta chains presented below share a single source sample, sequenced in a study of blood T cell repertoires in COVID-19. TCRdb keeps only in-frame clones here, not all; method: immunoSEQ multiplex PCR. The table lists approximately 160,000 clones, more than 70% of them singletons, with around 6.6% in the top ten. The sample taken for sequencing was peripheral blood. These receptors all stem from a man between 50 and 59 years old with active or convalescent COVID-19.

The rearrangement joins TRBV7-2 to TRBJ2-7; tentative D call: TRBD1 (6 bases). CDR3 length: 15 residues. Trimming shortened V by 2 bases and J by 2 bases, and 13 bases separated the two germline ends. CDR1 is SGHTA and CDR2 is FQGNSA in the germline V gene. CDR3 region: CASSLWDTRAYEQYF. For the CDR3, the DNA is TGTGCCAGCAGCTTATGGGACACCCGAGCCTACGAGCAGTACTTC.

The chain carries TRBV27 and TRBJ2-3; a possible D gene is TRBD1 (5 bases). CDR1 and CDR2 from the germline V gene are MNHEY and SMNVEV (reference sequence). This CDR3 has 15 amino acids. V was trimmed by 6 bases and J by 2 bases, leaving 15 bases between them. The CDR3 loop reads CASRRPQGPTDTQYF. CDR3 nucleotides: TGTGCCAGCAGGCGACCCCAGGGCCCCACAGATACGCAGTATTTT.

The V and J genes are TRBV2 and TRBJ1-1; D is perhaps TRBD1 (6 bases). The V and J ends lost 5 bases and 5 bases respectively, with 12 bases between them. Germline V gene sequence: CDR1 SNHLY, CDR2 FYNNEI. The CDR3 is 13 amino acids. The DNA of the CDR3 is TGTGCCAGCAGTAACTATCAGGGGACTGAAGCTTTCTTT. It codes for CASSNYQGTEAFF.

Only one count was recorded for this clone. The chain recombines TRBV5-5 with TRBJ2-7; the D is unclear. Looked up from germline, CDR1 is SGHKS and CDR2 is YYEKEE (reference sequence). The V end was cut by 1 base, the J end by 4 bases, with 6 bases between. This CDR3 has 12 residues. The CDR3 sequence is CASSLPNYEQYF. In DNA form, the CDR3 reads TGTGCCAGCAGCTTGCCAAATTACGAGCAGTACTTC. The full variable domain, in which reference TRBV5-5 and TRBJ2-7 provide the parts outside the CDR3, is DAGVTQSPTHLIKTRGQQVTLRCSPISGHKSVSWYQQVLGQGPQFIFQYYEKEERGRGNFPDRFSARQFPNYSSELNVNALLLGDSALYLCASSLPNYEQYFGPGTRLTVT.

The chain combines TRBV5-6 with TRBJ1-2; 7 bases fit TRBD1. Germline values: CDR1 SGHDT, CDR2 YYEEEE. V shed 4 bases and J 2 bases; nucleotides not matched to a gene: 2. CDR3 length: 13 residues. The CDR3 DNA reads as TGTGCCAGCAGCAGGGGACAGAACTATGGCTACACCTTC. This translates into CASSRGQNYGYTF.

The V and J genes are TRBV2 and TRBJ2-7; D unresolved. Germline V lookup: CDR1 SNHLY, CDR2 FYNNEI. This CDR3 region has 15 residues. Trimming took off 6 bases at V and 7 bases at J, with 22 bases between the two ends. DNA for the CDR3: TGTGCCAGCAGCAGGTTCGAACCGACCGTGGAAGAGCAGTACTTC. Translated: CASSRFEPTVEEQYF. Variable domain in full (rest from reference TRBV2 and TRBJ2-7): EPEVTQTPSHQVTQMGQEVILRCVPISNHLYFYWYRQILGQKVEFLVSFYNNEISEKSEIFDDQFSVERPDGSNFTLKIRSTKLEDSAMYFCASSRFEPTVEEQYFGPGTRLTVT.

The V call is TRBV15, the J call TRBJ1-6, with D uncertain. The CDR3 sequence is 17 residues long. V lost 1 base, J lost 0 bases, and 10 bases lay in between. Germline V gene lookup returns CDR1 LNHNV and CDR2 YYDKDF (reference sequence). CDR3 coding DNA: TGTGCCACCAGCAGAGTTAGCGGAAGCTCCTATAATTCACCCCTCCACTTT. Translation gives CATSRVSGSSYNSPLHF.

The chain links TRBV14 to TRBJ2-1; TRBD2 aligns across 8 bases. This CDR3 is 13 amino acids long. Germline CDR1 SGHDN, CDR2 FVKESK. V lost 4 bases and J lost 9; bases outside the gene matches: 5. In DNA, the CDR3 is TGTGCCAGCAGCCTCCGGGGGGGCGCTGAGCAGTTCTTC. Translation: CASSLRGGAEQFF.

V usage is TRBV5-4 and J usage is TRBJ2-7; a possible D gene is TRBD1 (5 bases). V lost 4 bases to trimming and J lost 2 bases, with 19 bases between them. The CDR3 sequence is 16 residues long. The germline V gene encodes CDR1 SGHNT and CDR2 YYREEE (reference sequence). Here the CDR3 reads CASSEQDGYKAYEQYF. DNA of the CDR3: TGTGCCAGCAGCGAACAGGACGGATATAAGGCCTACGAGCAGTACTTC.

This chain joins TRBV11-3 and TRBJ2-5; 9 nucleotides match TRBD2. Germline lookup yields CDR1 SGHNT and CDR2 YENEEA. Trimming at V came to 3 bases and at J to 5 bases, leaving 4 bases not matched to a gene. The CDR3 contains 14 residues. The CDR3 DNA reads TGTGCCAGCAGCTTGGCGGGGGGGGCGGAGACCCAGTACTTC. Translating gives CASSLAGGAETQYF.

A single count supports this clone. The chain links TRBV6-5 to TRBJ1-6; 8 bases match TRBD1. The CDR3 is made up of 15 amino acids. CDR1 is MNHEY, CDR2 SVGAGI, per germline. Germline trimming cut 2 bases from V and 7 bases from J; bases unmatched to any gene: 4. The CDR3: CASSYRTGQNSPLHF. The CDR3 DNA reads TGTGCCAGCAGTTACCGGACAGGGCAAAATTCACCCCTCCACTTT.

The CDR3, as DNA: TGTGCCAGCAGCTTAAATTACGGGAGCCGGGGAGAGACCCAGTACTTC. It encodes CASSLNYGSRGETQYF. V and J are TRBV11-3 and TRBJ2-5; D might be TRBD2 (6 bases). Germline V gives CDR1 SGHNT, CDR2 YENEEA. The CDR3 totals 16 residues. V dropped 2 bases and J dropped 4 bases, with 17 bases sitting between them. Variable domain in full (rest from reference TRBV11-3 and TRBJ2-5): EAGVVQSPRYKIIEKKQPVAFWCNPISGHNTLYWYLQNLGQGPELLIRYENEEAVDDSQLPKDRFSAERLKGVDSTLKIQPAELGDSAVYLCASSLNYGSRGETQYFGPGTRLLVL.

A remark on this clone: Germline is not matched at one junction end, which may reflect a read error. V gene TRBV7-7 combines with J gene TRBJ2-5; TRBD1 matches 8 bases. The CDR3 loop spans 13 amino acids. Germline V gene data show CDR1 as SSHAT and CDR2 as FNYEAQ (reference sequence). The CDR3 sequence is CASSSGQGETQYF. CDR3 nucleotides: TGTGCTAGCAGCTCCGGACAGGGAGAGACCCAGTACTTC.

In this sample, this clone turned up a few times. The chain uses TRBV7-6 and TRBJ2-7, with a tentative D call TRBD2 (6 bases). Germline V CDR1 and CDR2: SGHVS, FNYEAQ. Trimming stripped 1 base from V and 6 bases from J, with 10 bases between. This CDR3 is 13 amino acids long. The CDR3 reads CASSLGSGGEQYF. The CDR3 DNA sequence: TGTGCCAGCAGCTTAGGTTCCGGGGGCGAGCAGTACTTC.

This clone was picked up a small number of times. The genes are TRBV7-2 and TRBJ2-4; TRBD2 is a possible D gene (6 bases). V lost 5 bases and J 5 bases, leaving 16 bases between the germline ends. The germline V gene encodes CDR1 SGHTA and CDR2 FQGNSA. This CDR3 is 15 amino acids long. The CDR3 bases are TGTGCCAGCAGCCCAACCCTGGGGGGTGAAAACATTCAGTACTTC. It codes for CASSPTLGGENIQYF.

The V gene is TRBV6-5, the J gene TRBJ2-3; TRBD2 matches at 9 bases. The CDR3 spans 15 residues. Germline CDR1 and CDR2: MNHEY and SVGAGI. The ends lost 6 bases at V and 0 bases at J; junction bases unmatched: 4. CDR3: CASSLTSGSTDTQYF. As DNA, the CDR3 is TGTGCCAGCAGCCTTACTAGCGGGAGCACAGATACGCAGTATTTT.

CDR3 amino acids: CASSPQGKNTEAFF. Here the CDR3 DNA reads TGTGCCAGCAGCCCACAGGGTAAGAACACTGAAGCTTTCTTT. V and J are TRBV7-3 and TRBJ1-1, with D maybe TRBD1 (6 bases). The V and J ends lost 5 bases and 1 base respectively, with 11 bases between them. CDR1 SGHTA and CDR2 FQGTGA come from the germline V gene. This CDR3 is 14 amino acids long.

The chain is built from TRBV6-2 or TRBV6-3 and TRBJ1-4; D gene ambiguous. Germline V gene sequence: CDR1 MNHEY, CDR2 SVGEGT. V was cut by 2 bases and J by 8 bases, with 12 bases left in between. This CDR3 region has 14 residues. DNA for the CDR3: TGTGCCAGCAGTTACGGCGGACTGGGGGAAAAACTGTTTTTT. Translated: CASSYGGLGEKLFF.

The chain is built from TRBV6-1 and TRBJ2-7; possibly TRBD1 for D (6 bases). From germline, CDR1 is MNHNS and CDR2 SASEGT. V lost 0 bases to trimming and J lost 3 bases, with 12 bases between them. The CDR3 has 15 amino acids. The CDR3 nucleotides read TGTGCCAGCAGTGAAGCGCCCCGAGGGGGCTACGAGCAGTACTTC. It is translated as CASSEAPRGGYEQYF.

The rearrangement uses TRBV7-2 and TRBJ2-5; TRBD2 aligns across 13 bases. The CDR3 sequence is 16 residues long. The V gene end was trimmed by 5 bases and the J gene end by 4 bases; junction bases not matched to a gene: 7. CDR1 is SGHTA, CDR2 FQGNSA, per germline. The CDR3 DNA is TGTGCCAGCAGCCAACGGACTAGCGGGGGCGGAGAGACCCAGTACTTC. This translates into CASSQRTSGGGETQYF.

This clone has just a few counts. The chain couples TRBV27 to TRBJ1-1, with TRBD1 identical over 8 bases. The CDR3 length is 18 residues. Per germline, CDR1 MNHEY and CDR2 SMNVEV (reference sequence). The V segment lost 10 bases and the J segment 5 bases; nucleotides outside the gene matches: 24. The CDR3 protein is CATFFLRSGTGSNTEAFF. The CDR3 DNA reads as TGTGCCACCTTCTTCCTTAGGTCGGGGACAGGCTCGAATACTGAAGCTTTCTTT.

The chain uses TRBV5-8 and TRBJ2-7, with D maybe TRBD2 (5 bases). From germline, CDR1 is SGHTS and CDR2 YDEGEE. CDR3 length equals 12 residues. Trimming shortened V by 4 bases and J by 6 bases, and 11 bases separated the two germline ends. The CDR3 spells CASSSTGFEQYF. The CDR3 DNA follows: TGTGCCAGCAGCAGCACGGGGTTCGAGCAGTACTTC.

The V call is TRBV5-4, the J call TRBJ1-2; TRBD1 agrees at 9 bases. The CDR3 loop spans 14 amino acids. J gave up 2 bases and V 4 bases, and 3 bases lay outside the gene matches. In germline, CDR1 is SGHNT, CDR2 YYREEE (reference sequence). CDR3 sequence (DNA): TGTGCCAGCAGCCAAGGGACAGGGAACTATGGCTACACCTTC. Its protein product is CASSQGTGNYGYTF.

This chain links TRBV19 with TRBJ2-2, with 10 bases that match TRBD2. The CDR3 covers 18 residues. Trimming cost V 4 bases and J 5 bases; bases outside gene matches: 13. Germline CDR1 and CDR2: LNHDA and SQIVND (reference sequence). The CDR3 nucleotides read TGTGCCAGTAGTAGCGGGGGGCTAGCGGGAGTTTGGACCGGGGAGCTGTTTTTT. Protein: CASSSGGLAGVWTGELFF. Full variable domain (missing parts from reference TRBV19 and TRBJ2-2): DGGITQSPKYLFRKEGQNVTLSCEQNLNHDAMYWYRQDPGQGLRLIYYSQIVNDFQKGDIAEGYSVSREKKESFPLTVTSAQKNPTAFYLCASSSGGLAGVWTGELFFGEGSRLTVL.

The chain recombines TRBV7-6 with TRBJ1-5; 8 nucleotides align to TRBD1. The CDR3 spans 15 residues. The trim removed 5 bases at V and 1 base at J, leaving 4 bases unmatched. Germline CDR1 and CDR2: SGHVS and FNYEAQ. The CDR3 loop is CASSLGQGSNQPQHF. The DNA of the CDR3 is TGTGCCAGCAGCCTAGGACAGGGAAGCAATCAGCCCCAGCATTTT.